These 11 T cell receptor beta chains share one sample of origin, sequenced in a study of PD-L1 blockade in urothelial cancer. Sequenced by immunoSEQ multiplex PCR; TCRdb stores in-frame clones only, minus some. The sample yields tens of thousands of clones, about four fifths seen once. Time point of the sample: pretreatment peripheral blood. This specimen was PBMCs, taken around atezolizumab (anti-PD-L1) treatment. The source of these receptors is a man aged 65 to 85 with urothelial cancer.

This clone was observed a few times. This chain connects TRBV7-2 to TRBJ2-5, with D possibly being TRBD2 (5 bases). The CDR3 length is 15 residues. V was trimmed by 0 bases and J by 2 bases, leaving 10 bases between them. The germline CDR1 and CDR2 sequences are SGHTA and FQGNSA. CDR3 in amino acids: CASSLASTTQETQYF. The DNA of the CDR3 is TGTGCCAGCAGCTTAGCGTCGACTACACAAGAGACCCAGTACTTC.

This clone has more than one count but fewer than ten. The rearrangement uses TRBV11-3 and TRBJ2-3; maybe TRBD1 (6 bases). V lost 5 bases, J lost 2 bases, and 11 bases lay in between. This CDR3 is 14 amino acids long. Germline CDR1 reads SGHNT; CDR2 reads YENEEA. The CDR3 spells CASSDTGITDTQYF. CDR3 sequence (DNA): TGTGCCAGCAGCGACACAGGGATCACAGATACGCAGTATTTT.

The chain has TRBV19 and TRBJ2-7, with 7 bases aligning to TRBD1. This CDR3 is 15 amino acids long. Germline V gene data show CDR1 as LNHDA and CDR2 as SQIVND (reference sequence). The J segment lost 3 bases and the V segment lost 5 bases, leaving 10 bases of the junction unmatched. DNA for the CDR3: TGTGCCAGTAGTTTTCCCGGGACAGAGATCTACGAGCAGTACTTC. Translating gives CASSFPGTEIYEQYF.

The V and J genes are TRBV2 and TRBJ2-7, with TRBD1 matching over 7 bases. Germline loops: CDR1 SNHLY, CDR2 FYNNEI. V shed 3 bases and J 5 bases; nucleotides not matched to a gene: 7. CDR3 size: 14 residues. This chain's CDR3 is CASSEPDRVHEQYF. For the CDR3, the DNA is TGTGCCAGCAGTGAGCCCGACAGGGTCCACGAGCAGTACTTC.

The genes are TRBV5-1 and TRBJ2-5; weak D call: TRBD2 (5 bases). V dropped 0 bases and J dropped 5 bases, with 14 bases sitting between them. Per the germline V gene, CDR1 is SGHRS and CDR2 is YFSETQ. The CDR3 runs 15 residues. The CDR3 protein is CASSLVRDPGETQYF. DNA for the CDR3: TGCGCCAGCAGCTTGGTTCGGGATCCTGGGGAGACCCAGTACTTC. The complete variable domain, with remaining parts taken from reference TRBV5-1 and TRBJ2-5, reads KAGVTQTPRYLIKTRGQQVTLSCSPISGHRSVSWYQQTPGQGLQFLFEYFSETQRNKGNFPGRFSGRQFSNSRSEMNVSTLELGDSALYLCASSLVRDPGETQYFGPGTRLLVL.

CDR3 residues: CASSQETGGWSTDTQYF. In DNA, the CDR3 is TGCGCCAGCAGCCAAGAGACAGGGGGATGGAGCACAGATACGCAGTATTTT. J is TRBJ2-3 and V is TRBV4-1; TRBD1 agrees at 9 bases. The germline V gene encodes CDR1 MGHRA and CDR2 YSYEKL. The CDR3 contains 17 residues. J lost 0 bases, V lost 0 bases, and 4 bases had no gene match.

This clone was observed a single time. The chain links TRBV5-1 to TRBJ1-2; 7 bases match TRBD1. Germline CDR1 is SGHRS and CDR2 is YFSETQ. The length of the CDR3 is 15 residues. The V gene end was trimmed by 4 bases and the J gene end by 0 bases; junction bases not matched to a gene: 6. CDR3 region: CASSRDRVANYGYTF. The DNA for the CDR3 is TGCGCCAGCAGCAGGGACAGAGTAGCTAACTATGGCTACACCTTC.

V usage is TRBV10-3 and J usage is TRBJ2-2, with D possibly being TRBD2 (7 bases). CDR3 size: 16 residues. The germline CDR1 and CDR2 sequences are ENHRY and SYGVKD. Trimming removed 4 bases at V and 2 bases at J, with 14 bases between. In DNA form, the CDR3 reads TGTGCCATCAGTGGGGGAGGGACACCCAACACCGGGGAGCTGTTTTTT. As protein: CAISGGGTPNTGELFF.

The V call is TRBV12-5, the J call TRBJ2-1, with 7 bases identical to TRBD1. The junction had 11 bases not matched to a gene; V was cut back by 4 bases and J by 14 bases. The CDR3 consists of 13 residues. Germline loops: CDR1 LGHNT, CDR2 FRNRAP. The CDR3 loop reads CASGSSSQGVKFF. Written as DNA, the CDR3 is TGTGCTAGTGGTTCCTCATCCCAGGGGGTCAAGTTCTTC. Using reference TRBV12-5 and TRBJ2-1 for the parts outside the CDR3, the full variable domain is DARVTQTPRHKVTEMGQEVTMRCQPILGHNTVFWYRQTMMQGLELLAYFRNRAPLDDSGMPKDRFSAEMPDATLATLKIQPSEPRDSAVYFCASGSSSQGVKFFGPGTRLTVL.

The CDR3 loop is CSGQGEGDRTEAFF. The CDR3 nucleotides read TGCAGCGGGCAGGGGGAAGGGGATAGGACTGAAGCTTTCTTT. The V and J genes are TRBV29-1 and TRBJ1-1, with 7 nucleotides matching TRBD1. The CDR3 is 14 amino acids. Trimming removed 7 bases from V and 5 bases from J; junction bases left unmatched: 13. Germline V CDR1 and CDR2: SQVTM, ANQGSEA.

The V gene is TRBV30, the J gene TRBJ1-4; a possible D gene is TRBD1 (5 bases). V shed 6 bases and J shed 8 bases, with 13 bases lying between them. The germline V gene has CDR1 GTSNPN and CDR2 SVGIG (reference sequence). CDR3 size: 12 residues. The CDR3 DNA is TGTGCCTGCCAACGGGGGGAAGAAAAACTGTTTTTT. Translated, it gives CACQRGEEKLFF.